The entry below gives a single T cell receptor beta chain sequence along with its context. The antigen remains undetermined. The data belong to a study of beta chain features in type 1 diabetes. Broader study findings: Insertion counts at VDJ junctions were lower in type 1 diabetes patients, who also showed more deletions there. The study found that naive, central memory and Treg TCRB repertoires appeared more similar in patients than in healthy donors. Type 1 diabetes patients showed a moderate but significant shortening of TCRB CDR3s in all four CD4+ subsets.

Based on CD45RO/CCR7/CD25/CD127/CD95/CD27, CD4+ regulatory, stem cell-like memory, naive and central memory cells were sorted. The whole isolated RNA underwent reverse transcription, so sequencing captured expressed TCRB transcripts. TCRdb's table, derived via immunoSEQ multiplex PCR, lists solely in-frame clones and lacks some. The sample lists about 340,000 clones; 13% were seen once. The CDR3 extends over 15 amino acids. The germline CDR1 and CDR2 sequences are SNHLY and FYNNEI. V lost 6 bases, J lost 3 bases, and 8 bases stayed unmatched. V gene TRBV2 combines with J gene TRBJ1-5; TRBD1 matches at 7 bases. The clonotype was recovered from a woman between 18 and 29 years old with type 1 diabetes. The material sequenced was naive CD4+ T cells from blood. The CDR3 loop reads CASRLDRASNQPQHF. DNA for the CDR3: TGTGCCAGCAGATTAGACAGGGCTTCCAATCAGCCCCAGCATTTT. The variable domain in full, completed from reference TRBV2 and TRBJ1-5, reads EPEVTQTPSHQVTQMGQEVILRCVPISNHLYFYWYRQILGQKVEFLVSFYNNEISEKSEIFDDQFSVERPDGSNFTLKIRSTKLEDSAMYFCASRLDRASNQPQHFGDGTRLSIL.